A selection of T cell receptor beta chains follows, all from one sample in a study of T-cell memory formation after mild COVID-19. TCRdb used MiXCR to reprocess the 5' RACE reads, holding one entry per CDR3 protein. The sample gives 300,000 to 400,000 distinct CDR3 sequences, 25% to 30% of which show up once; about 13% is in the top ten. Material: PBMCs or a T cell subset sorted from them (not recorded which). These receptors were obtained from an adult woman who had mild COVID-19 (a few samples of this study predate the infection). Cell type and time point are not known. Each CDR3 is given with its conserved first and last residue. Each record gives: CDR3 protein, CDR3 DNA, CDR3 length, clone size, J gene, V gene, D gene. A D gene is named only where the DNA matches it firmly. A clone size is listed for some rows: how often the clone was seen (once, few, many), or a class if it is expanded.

CDR3aa: CASSISGGADTQYF; CDR3nt: TGCGCCAGCAGCATCTCAGGGGGCGCGGATACGCAGTATTTT; len: 14; abundance: NA; j_gene: TRBJ2-3; v_gene: TRBV5-1; d_gene: TRBD1
CDR3aa: CASSSILAGVDNNEQFF; CDR3nt: TGTGCCAGCAGTTCTATCTTGGCGGGAGTTGACAACAATGAGCAGTTCTTC; len: 17; abundance: NA; j_gene: TRBJ2-1; v_gene: TRBV27; d_gene: TRBD2
CDR3aa: CATSGTKTGVSTDTQYF; CDR3nt: TGTGCCACCAGTGGCACCAAAACAGGGGTGAGCACAGATACGCAGTATTTT; len: 17; abundance: NA; j_gene: TRBJ2-3; v_gene: TRBV24-1; d_gene: TRBD1
CDR3aa: CASSLTSGTGREQYF; CDR3nt: TGTGCCAGCAGCTTGACCTCCGGGACAGGTCGCGAGCAGTACTTC; len: 15; abundance: few; j_gene: TRBJ2-7; v_gene: TRBV7-2; d_gene: TRBD1
CDR3aa: CASSLETHEQYF; CDR3nt: TGTGCCAGCAGCTTAGAAACGCACGAGCAGTACTTC; len: 12; abundance: NA; j_gene: TRBJ2-7; v_gene: TRBV7-9; d_gene: NA
CDR3aa: CSVARGDEQFF; CDR3nt: TGCAGCGTTGCTCGGGGGGATGAGCAGTTCTTC; len: 11; abundance: NA; j_gene: TRBJ2-1; v_gene: TRBV29-1; d_gene: TRBD2
CDR3aa: CASSLTEQGDTEAFF; CDR3nt: TGTGCCAGCAGCTTAACCGAGCAGGGGGACACTGAAGCTTTCTTT; len: 15; abundance: NA; j_gene: TRBJ1-1; v_gene: TRBV7-6; d_gene: TRBD1
CDR3aa: CASSTGIRHGYTF; CDR3nt: TGCGCCAGCAGCACAGGTATCCGGCATGGCTACACCTTC; len: 13; abundance: NA; j_gene: TRBJ1-2; v_gene: TRBV5-1; d_gene: NA
CDR3aa: CASSATGSGSYEQYF; CDR3nt: TGTGCCAGCAGCGCCACAGGGTCTGGGTCCTACGAGCAGTACTTC; len: 15; abundance: few; j_gene: TRBJ2-7; v_gene: TRBV9; d_gene: NA
CDR3aa: CASSQEGFYEQYF; CDR3nt: TGCGCCAGCAGCCAAGAGGGCTTCTACGAGCAGTACTTC; len: 13; abundance: NA; j_gene: TRBJ2-7; v_gene: TRBV4-3; d_gene: NA
CDR3aa: CASSESRVWGVEAFF; CDR3nt: TGTGCCAGCAGTGAATCCAGGGTTTGGGGGGTAGAAGCTTTCTTT; len: 15; abundance: NA; j_gene: TRBJ1-1; v_gene: TRBV6-1; d_gene: NA
CDR3aa: CASSAGQGPYNEQFF; CDR3nt: TGTGCCAGCAGCGCCGGACAGGGGCCTTACAATGAGCAGTTCTTC; len: 15; abundance: NA; j_gene: TRBJ2-1; v_gene: TRBV14; d_gene: TRBD1
CDR3aa: CASSLAGTSDADTQYF; CDR3nt: TGTGCCAGCAGCTTAGCGGGGACTAGCGACGCAGATACGCAGTATTTT; len: 16; abundance: few; j_gene: TRBJ2-3; v_gene: TRBV7-9; d_gene: TRBD2
CDR3aa: CASSLGLAANTGELFF; CDR3nt: TGTGCCAGCAGCTTAGGACTAGCGGCGAACACCGGGGAGCTGTTTTTT; len: 16; abundance: few; j_gene: TRBJ2-2; v_gene: TRBV7-6; d_gene: TRBD2
CDR3aa: CASSRDTYEQYF; CDR3nt: TGTGCCAGCAGCCGTGATACCTACGAGCAGTACTTC; len: 12; abundance: NA; j_gene: TRBJ2-7; v_gene: TRBV6-5; d_gene: NA
CDR3aa: CASSFGTGTNYGYTF; CDR3nt: TGTGCCAGCAGCTTCGGGACAGGGACCAACTATGGCTACACCTTC; len: 15; abundance: NA; j_gene: TRBJ1-2; v_gene: TRBV7-9; d_gene: TRBD1
CDR3aa: CASSFEGQGISEQYF; CDR3nt: TGCGCCAGCAGCTTCGAGGGACAGGGAATCTCCGAGCAGTACTTC; len: 15; abundance: few; j_gene: TRBJ2-7; v_gene: TRBV5-1; d_gene: TRBD1
CDR3aa: CASRRGGSTDTQYF; CDR3nt: TGTGCCAGCAGGCGGGGGGGAAGCACAGATACGCAGTATTTT; len: 14; abundance: NA; j_gene: TRBJ2-3; v_gene: TRBV9; d_gene: TRBD2
CDR3aa: CASSYSGGRTYGYTF; CDR3nt: TGTGCCAGCAGTTACTCCGGGGGGCGGACCTATGGCTACACCTTC; len: 15; abundance: NA; j_gene: TRBJ1-2; v_gene: TRBV6-5; d_gene: NA
CDR3aa: CASSWGSSTDTQYF; CDR3nt: TGTGCCAGCAGTTGGGGGAGTAGCACAGATACGCAGTATTTT; len: 14; abundance: NA; j_gene: TRBJ2-3; v_gene: TRBV6-5; d_gene: NA
CDR3aa: CASSQDLAGVSYEQYF; CDR3nt: TGTGCCAGCAGCCAAGATCTAGCGGGAGTCTCCTACGAGCAGTACTTC; len: 16; abundance: NA; j_gene: TRBJ2-7; v_gene: TRBV4-2; d_gene: TRBD2
CDR3aa: CASSFAPGQGPLETQYF; CDR3nt: TGTGCCAGCAGTTTCGCCCCAGGACAGGGTCCCCTGGAGACCCAGTACTTC; len: 17; abundance: once; j_gene: TRBJ2-5; v_gene: TRBV28; d_gene: TRBD1
CDR3aa: CASTQRLAGDTGELFF; CDR3nt: TGTGCCAGCACCCAACGACTAGCGGGAGACACCGGGGAGCTGTTTTTT; len: 16; abundance: few; j_gene: TRBJ2-2; v_gene: TRBV28; d_gene: TRBD2
CDR3aa: CASSQEVGVSYEQYF; CDR3nt: TGCGCCAGCAGCCAAGAGGTCGGGGTCTCCTACGAGCAGTACTTC; len: 15; abundance: few; j_gene: TRBJ2-7; v_gene: TRBV4-3; d_gene: NA
CDR3aa: CSAFISQGNGYTF; CDR3nt: TGCAGTGCTTTCATTTCACAGGGGAATGGCTACACCTTC; len: 13; abundance: few; j_gene: TRBJ1-2; v_gene: TRBV20-1; d_gene: TRBD1
CDR3aa: CASSFLTGGSSNEKLFF; CDR3nt: TGTGCCAGCAGTTTCCTGACAGGGGGAAGTTCTAATGAAAAACTGTTTTTT; len: 17; abundance: NA; j_gene: TRBJ1-4; v_gene: TRBV6-5; d_gene: TRBD1
CDR3aa: CASSSPPWNEQFF; CDR3nt: TGTGCCAGCAGCTCCCCGCCTTGGAATGAGCAGTTCTTC; len: 13; abundance: few; j_gene: TRBJ2-1; v_gene: TRBV7-9; d_gene: NA
CDR3aa: CASSYGGGETQYF; CDR3nt: TGTGCCAGCAGTTACGGGGGCGGGGAGACCCAGTACTTC; len: 13; abundance: once; j_gene: TRBJ2-5; v_gene: TRBV6-5; d_gene: NA
CDR3aa: CSARTDNYGYTF; CDR3nt: TGCAGTGCTAGGACGGACAACTATGGCTACACCTTC; len: 12; abundance: NA; j_gene: TRBJ1-2; v_gene: TRBV20-1; d_gene: NA
CDR3aa: CATSGQTGTSSYEQYF; CDR3nt: TGTGCCACCAGCGGACAGACAGGAACAAGCTCCTACGAGCAGTACTTC; len: 16; abundance: NA; j_gene: TRBJ2-7; v_gene: TRBV24-1; d_gene: NA
CDR3aa: CASRSSGRVTGELFF; CDR3nt: TGTGCCAGCAGAAGTAGCGGGAGGGTCACCGGGGAGCTGTTTTTT; len: 15; abundance: NA; j_gene: TRBJ2-2; v_gene: TRBV6-2/TRBV6-3; d_gene: TRBD2
CDR3aa: CASSSPGSGTDEQFF; CDR3nt: TGTGCCAGCAGTTCCCCTGGGAGCGGGACGGATGAGCAGTTCTTC; len: 15; abundance: few; j_gene: TRBJ2-1; v_gene: TRBV5-4; d_gene: TRBD2
CDR3aa: CASSIGEKAITEAFF; CDR3nt: TGTGCCAGTAGTATTGGGGAGAAGGCGATCACTGAAGCTTTCTTT; len: 15; abundance: few; j_gene: TRBJ1-1; v_gene: TRBV19; d_gene: NA
CDR3aa: CASSLTWTVYEQYF; CDR3nt: TGTGCCAGCAGTCTAACTTGGACGGTCTACGAGCAGTACTTC; len: 14; abundance: NA; j_gene: TRBJ2-7; v_gene: TRBV6-2/TRBV6-3; d_gene: NA
CDR3aa: CASSSPPSSGLHF; CDR3nt: TGTGCCAGCAGCTCCCCCCCCTCCAGCGGGCTCCACTTT; len: 13; abundance: NA; j_gene: TRBJ1-6; v_gene: TRBV7-9; d_gene: NA
CDR3aa: CASSPAPGIAEAFF; CDR3nt: TGTGCCAGCTCACCCGCCCCCGGGATCGCTGAAGCTTTCTTT; len: 14; abundance: NA; j_gene: TRBJ1-1; v_gene: TRBV18; d_gene: NA
CDR3aa: CASSLLAGRYNEQFF; CDR3nt: TGTGCCAGCAGCTTATTGGCGGGACGATACAATGAGCAGTTCTTC; len: 15; abundance: NA; j_gene: TRBJ2-1; v_gene: TRBV7-9; d_gene: NA
CDR3aa: CASSVRGGGYTF; CDR3nt: TGTGCCAGCAGCGTACGGGGAGGTGGCTACACCTTC; len: 12; abundance: NA; j_gene: TRBJ1-2; v_gene: TRBV9; d_gene: NA
CDR3aa: CASSRGLALVNEQFF; CDR3nt: TGCGCCAGCAGCCGGGGACTAGCCTTGGTAAATGAGCAGTTCTTC; len: 15; abundance: NA; j_gene: TRBJ2-1; v_gene: TRBV4-1; d_gene: TRBD2
CDR3aa: CASSLVGEGTEAFF; CDR3nt: TGTGCCAGCAGCCTCGTGGGGGAGGGCACTGAAGCTTTCTTT; len: 14; abundance: few; j_gene: TRBJ1-1; v_gene: TRBV7-9; d_gene: NA
CDR3aa: CASSSGLAGNDEQFF; CDR3nt: TGTGCCAGCAGCTCGGGACTAGCGGGGAACGATGAGCAGTTCTTC; len: 15; abundance: NA; j_gene: TRBJ2-1; v_gene: TRBV7-6; d_gene: TRBD2
CDR3aa: CASSFSSGANVLTF; CDR3nt: TGCGCCAGCAGCTTTAGCTCTGGGGCCAACGTCCTGACTTTC; len: 14; abundance: many; j_gene: TRBJ2-6; v_gene: TRBV5-1; d_gene: NA
CDR3aa: CASSQDRQGAFF; CDR3nt: TGTGCCAGCAGCCAAGATCGACAGGGAGCTTTCTTT; len: 12; abundance: NA; j_gene: TRBJ1-1; v_gene: TRBV4-2; d_gene: TRBD1
CDR3aa: CATSRDPVPDTQYF; CDR3nt: TGTGCCACCAGCAGAGATCCAGTCCCAGATACGCAGTATTTT; len: 14; abundance: NA; j_gene: TRBJ2-3; v_gene: TRBV15; d_gene: NA
CDR3aa: CASSLGLMNTEAFF; CDR3nt: TGTGCCAGCAGCTTAGGACTGATGAACACTGAAGCTTTCTTT; len: 14; abundance: NA; j_gene: TRBJ1-1; v_gene: TRBV7-2; d_gene: NA
CDR3aa: CASSSGQGGPYEQYF; CDR3nt: TGCGCCAGCAGCTCTGGACAGGGGGGTCCCTACGAGCAGTACTTC; len: 15; abundance: NA; j_gene: TRBJ2-7; v_gene: TRBV5-1; d_gene: TRBD1
CDR3aa: CASTPSGGAVTVSSQFF; CDR3nt: TGTGCCAGCACCCCTTCGGGGGGGGCCGTAACGGTTTCATCTCAGTTCTTC; len: 17; abundance: NA; j_gene: TRBJ2-1; v_gene: TRBV7-2; d_gene: TRBD2
CDR3aa: CASSQVWIGGTEAFF; CDR3nt: TGCGCCAGCAGCCAAGTTTGGATTGGTGGCACTGAAGCTTTCTTT; len: 15; abundance: NA; j_gene: TRBJ1-1; v_gene: TRBV4-1; d_gene: NA
CDR3aa: CASGATPNEQFF; CDR3nt: TGTGCCAGCGGGGCTACCCCCAATGAGCAGTTCTTC; len: 12; abundance: NA; j_gene: TRBJ2-1; v_gene: TRBV12-3/TRBV12-4; d_gene: NA
CDR3aa: CASSAGARETQYF; CDR3nt: TGTGCCAGCAGCGCCGGGGCGCGGGAGACCCAGTACTTC; len: 13; abundance: many; j_gene: TRBJ2-5; v_gene: TRBV9; d_gene: NA
CDR3aa: CASSSRQGGETQYF; CDR3nt: TGTGCCAGCAGCTCCCGACAGGGTGGAGAGACCCAGTACTTC; len: 14; abundance: NA; j_gene: TRBJ2-5; v_gene: TRBV7-9; d_gene: TRBD1
CDR3aa: CASSLAEYLQETQYF; CDR3nt: TGTGCCAGCAGCTTAGCGGAATACCTACAAGAGACCCAGTACTTC; len: 15; abundance: few; j_gene: TRBJ2-5; v_gene: TRBV5-5; d_gene: NA